This TCR beta chain was found in a study of PD-1 blockade in classical Hodgkin lymphoma. The assay was immunoSEQ multiplex PCR, and TCRdb's table has in-frame clones only and misses some. The sample records 13,000 to 15,000 clones, more than 65% being singletons. The CDR3 loop spans 16 amino acids. CDR1 and CDR2 from the germline V gene are SGHDT and YYEEEE. Trimming stripped 6 bases from V and 0 bases from J, with 17 bases between. Every patient experienced relapse after autologous stem cell transplantation, and brentuximab vedotin exposure varied. The patients, who had relapsed/refractory classical Hodgkin lymphoma, achieved best responses of complete response, partial response or progressive disease. The table lists this clone with a few counts.

The genes are TRBV5-6 and TRBJ2-3, with D possibly TRBD1 on 5 matching bases. The TCR comes from a human donor with classical Hodgkin lymphoma. The specimen was peripheral blood mononuclear cells (PBMCs), collected at baseline. Written as DNA, the CDR3 is TGTGCCAGCACCGATTGGGGCCTAGTAAGCACAGATACGCAGTATTTT. This sequence encodes CASTDWGLVSTDTQYF.